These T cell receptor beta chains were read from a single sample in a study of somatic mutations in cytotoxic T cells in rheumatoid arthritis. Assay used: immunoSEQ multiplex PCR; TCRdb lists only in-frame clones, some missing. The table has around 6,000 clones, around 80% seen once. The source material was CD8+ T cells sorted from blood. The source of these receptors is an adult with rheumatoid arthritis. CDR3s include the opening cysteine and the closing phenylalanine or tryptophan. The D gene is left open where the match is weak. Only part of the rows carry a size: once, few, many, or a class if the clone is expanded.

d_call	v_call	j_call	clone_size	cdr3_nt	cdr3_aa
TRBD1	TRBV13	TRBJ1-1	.	TGTGCCAGCAGCTCGTGGACAGGGCTTGAAACTGAAGCTTTCTTT	CASSSWTGLETEAFF
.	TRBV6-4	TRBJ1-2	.	TGTGCCAGCAGTGACTCTGCAGGGGAGCGTGGAGGCTACACCTTC	CASSDSAGERGGYTF
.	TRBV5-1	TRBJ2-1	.	TGCGCCAGCACCTCTCCCAAAGACGGGAGTCGAAATGAGCAGTTCTTC	CASTSPKDGSRNEQFF
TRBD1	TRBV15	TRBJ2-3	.	TGTGCCACCAGCACTTCAACAGGGGGTCTAACAGATACGCAGTATTTT	CATSTSTGGLTDTQYF
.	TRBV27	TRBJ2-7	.	TGTGCCAGCGGGGCCATCCCCCCCTACGAGCAGTACTTC	CASGAIPPYEQYF
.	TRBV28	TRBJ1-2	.	TGTGCCAGCAGTTTAAGAGGGGGGCCTAACTATGGCTACACCTTC	CASSLRGGPNYGYTF
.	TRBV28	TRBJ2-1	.	TGTGCCAGCAGTTCTACCAGCGAGAGGACTTCAAACAATGAGCAGTTCTTC	CASSSTSERTSNNEQFF
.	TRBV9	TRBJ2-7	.	TGTGCCAGCAGCCTATGGGACGGCTCCTACGAGCAGTACTTC	CASSLWDGSYEQYF
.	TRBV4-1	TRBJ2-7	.	TGCGCCAGCAGCCAAGAACGGATACAGACCTACGAGCAGTACTTC	CASSQERIQTYEQYF
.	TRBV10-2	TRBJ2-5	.	TGCGCCAGCACCGAGTCGACAGTGGGGGATGCAGGGAGAGAGACCCAGTACTTC	CASTESTVGDAGRETQYF
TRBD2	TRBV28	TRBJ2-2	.	TGTGCCAGCAGTTGGGGAGACCCGTGGGAGGGCGGGGAGCTGTTTTTT	CASSWGDPWEGGELFF
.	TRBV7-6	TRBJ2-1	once	TGTGCCAGCAGCTCACGGGGACTCTTCTACAATGAGCAGTTCTTC	CASSSRGLFYNEQFF
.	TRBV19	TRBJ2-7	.	TGTGCCAGTAGTTTAGGACAGGGAGGGGAGCAGTACTTC	CASSLGQGGEQYF
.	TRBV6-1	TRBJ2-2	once	TGTGCCAGCAGTGGGACAGCGGACACCGGGGAGCTGTTTTTT	CASSGTADTGELFF
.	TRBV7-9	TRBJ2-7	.	TGTGCCAGCAGCTTAGCGGGGGGACTGGACGAGCAGTACTTC	CASSLAGGLDEQYF
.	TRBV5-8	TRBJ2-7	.	TGTGCCAGCAGCCTGTGGACAAATACCTACGAGCAGTACTTC	CASSLWTNTYEQYF
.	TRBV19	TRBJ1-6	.	TGTGCCAGTAGTACGACCGAAGCGAGGGGGATTTCACCCCTCCACTTT	CASSTTEARGISPLHF
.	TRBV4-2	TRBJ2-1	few	TGTGCCAGCAGCCAAGATCGGGGGGCTCTAGGCAATGAGCAGTTCTTC	CASSQDRGALGNEQFF
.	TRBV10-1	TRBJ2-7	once	TGCGCCAGCAGTGAGTCTTCTAAGGGAGAATCGGTGTTGGTGTACGAGCAGTACTTC	CASSESSKGESVLVYEQYF
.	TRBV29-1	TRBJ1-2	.	TGCAGCGCTGGGGGCTTAAACTATGGCTACACCTTC	CSAGGLNYGYTF
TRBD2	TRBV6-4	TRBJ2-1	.	TGTGCCAGCAGTGTAACCGGGACTAGCGGGAACAATGAGCAGTTCTTC	CASSVTGTSGNNEQFF
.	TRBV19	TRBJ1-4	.	TGTGCCAGTATCGGAGGGACAACAACTAATGAAAAACTGTTTTTT	CASIGGTTTNEKLFF
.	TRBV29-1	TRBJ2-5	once	TGCAGCGCAATACAAGAGACCCAGTACTTC	CSAIQETQYF
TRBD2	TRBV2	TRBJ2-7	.	TGTGCCAGCAGCTTTGGACTAGCGGGACCCGAGCAGTACTTC	CASSFGLAGPEQYF
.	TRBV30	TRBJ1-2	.	TGTGCCTGGAGCGGACAGACCTTTAACTATGGCTACACCTTC	CAWSGQTFNYGYTF
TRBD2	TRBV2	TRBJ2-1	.	TGTGCCAGCGGTGCGGTTAGCGGGCAGGGAACCTACAATGAGCAGTTCTTC	CASGAVSGQGTYNEQFF
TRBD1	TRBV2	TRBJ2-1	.	TGTGCCAGCAGGGGGACAGAGAGGTCCGATGAGCAGTTCTTC	CASRGTERSDEQFF
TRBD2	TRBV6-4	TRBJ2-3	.	TGTGCCAGCAGTGAGACTAGCGGGAGGGCAGATACGCAGTATTTT	CASSETSGRADTQYF